Listed below are T cell receptor beta chains from one sample, sequenced in a study of Ad26.COV2.S vaccination and SARS-CoV-2 variants. Generated by immunoSEQ multiplex PCR, the TCRdb table keeps only in-frame clones and is missing some. The sample shows roughly 700,000 clones, 80% to 90% of them seen only once. Sequencing was performed on peripheral blood, taken in a trial of Ad26.COV2.S vaccine versus placebo. The source of these receptors is a person between 18 and 59 years old who received the Ad26.COV2.S COVID-19 vaccine or a placebo. Both conserved end residues are trimmed from each CDR3. A D gene is named only where the DNA matches it firmly.

D gene: .; J gene: TRBJ2-3; V gene: TRBV4-2; CDR3 protein: ASSQEIAGGGDTQY
D gene: .; J gene: TRBJ2-3; V gene: TRBV7-9; CDR3 protein: ASSLPPGGTDTQY
D gene: .; J gene: TRBJ2-7; V gene: TRBV27; CDR3 protein: ASSLAFISGPGLYEQY
D gene: .; J gene: TRBJ2-6; V gene: TRBV6-1; CDR3 protein: ASSERGANVLT
D gene: TRBD2; J gene: TRBJ2-3; V gene: TRBV25-1; CDR3 protein: ASSGVSGMEDTQY
D gene: .; J gene: TRBJ2-2; V gene: TRBV15; CDR3 protein: ATGPPALPNTGELF
D gene: TRBD2; J gene: TRBJ2-3; V gene: TRBV11-2; CDR3 protein: ASSLEVASGFTDTQY
D gene: .; J gene: TRBJ2-3; V gene: TRBV19; CDR3 protein: ASSPLISTDTQY
D gene: .; J gene: TRBJ2-7; V gene: TRBV6-4; CDR3 protein: ASSDPPEQTEYEQY
D gene: .; J gene: TRBJ2-3; V gene: TRBV3-1/TRBV3-2; CDR3 protein: ASSQVLGRNTDTQY
D gene: TRBD1; J gene: TRBJ2-5; V gene: TRBV19; CDR3 protein: ASSTGTEYQETQY
D gene: .; J gene: TRBJ2-7; V gene: TRBV30; CDR3 protein: AWRAGIHYEQY
D gene: .; J gene: TRBJ2-1; V gene: TRBV5-6; CDR3 protein: ASSTNRRSYNEQF
D gene: .; J gene: TRBJ1-6; V gene: TRBV21-1; CDR3 protein: ASSKLYRGLNSPLH
D gene: TRBD2; J gene: TRBJ2-3; V gene: TRBV9; CDR3 protein: ASSVGAGGTDTQY
D gene: TRBD1; J gene: TRBJ2-7; V gene: TRBV12-3/TRBV12-4; CDR3 protein: ASSSGGEQY
D gene: .; J gene: TRBJ2-7; V gene: TRBV19; CDR3 protein: ASTPLRYEQY
D gene: .; J gene: TRBJ2-6; V gene: TRBV12-5; CDR3 protein: ASGPGRPLSGANVLT
D gene: TRBD2; J gene: TRBJ2-1; V gene: TRBV9; CDR3 protein: ASSLGLAEYNEQF
D gene: .; J gene: TRBJ2-5; V gene: TRBV19; CDR3 protein: ASSPDQLRQTQY
D gene: TRBD1; J gene: TRBJ1-2; V gene: TRBV6-5; CDR3 protein: ASRQGNGEYYGYT
D gene: TRBD1; J gene: TRBJ1-2; V gene: TRBV18; CDR3 protein: ASSPGQRRRGYT
D gene: .; J gene: TRBJ2-2; V gene: TRBV12-3/TRBV12-4; CDR3 protein: ASSLRTLGLF
D gene: TRBD1; J gene: TRBJ1-1; V gene: TRBV19; CDR3 protein: ASSISPDRPLNTEAF
D gene: .; J gene: TRBJ1-2; V gene: TRBV27; CDR3 protein: ASSHGQLPHGYT
D gene: .; J gene: TRBJ2-2; V gene: TRBV6-5; CDR3 protein: ASSYVTNTGELF
D gene: .; J gene: TRBJ2-2; V gene: TRBV4-1; CDR3 protein: ASSQDSRTVLSHIGELF
D gene: TRBD1; J gene: TRBJ1-2; V gene: TRBV6-5; CDR3 protein: ASSPGTVYGYT
D gene: .; J gene: TRBJ1-2; V gene: TRBV27; CDR3 protein: ASSLGQGGYGYT
D gene: TRBD1; J gene: TRBJ1-5; V gene: TRBV6-5; CDR3 protein: ASSLTGGGNQPQH
D gene: TRBD1; J gene: TRBJ1-6; V gene: TRBV10-3; CDR3 protein: AISEQGTNSPLH
D gene: .; J gene: TRBJ2-1; V gene: TRBV2; CDR3 protein: ASSLYNEQF
D gene: .; J gene: TRBJ1-1; V gene: TRBV30; CDR3 protein: AWSDVANTEAF
D gene: .; J gene: TRBJ1-5; V gene: TRBV21-1; CDR3 protein: ASSTGEPSPMLNQPQH
D gene: .; J gene: TRBJ2-2; V gene: TRBV7-2; CDR3 protein: ASSRDPGRDTGELF
D gene: .; J gene: TRBJ2-2; V gene: TRBV12-5; CDR3 protein: ASGLSVDGNTGELF
D gene: TRBD1; J gene: TRBJ1-1; V gene: TRBV30; CDR3 protein: AWSVGGFGEAF
D gene: .; J gene: TRBJ1-3; V gene: TRBV13; CDR3 protein: ASRPTGNTIY
D gene: .; J gene: TRBJ2-7; V gene: TRBV6-5; CDR3 protein: ASSLNRLSYEQY
D gene: .; J gene: TRBJ2-1; V gene: TRBV29-1; CDR3 protein: SVDSSSYNEQF
D gene: .; J gene: TRBJ2-1; V gene: TRBV27; CDR3 protein: ASSPRVALYNEQF
D gene: TRBD1; J gene: TRBJ1-2; V gene: TRBV6-5; CDR3 protein: ASRYRGDGYGYT
D gene: .; J gene: TRBJ1-4; V gene: TRBV6-5; CDR3 protein: ASKAGKGKLF
D gene: TRBD1; J gene: TRBJ2-1; V gene: TRBV7-3; CDR3 protein: ASSLTTGSYNEQF
D gene: TRBD1; J gene: TRBJ1-2; V gene: TRBV12-5; CDR3 protein: ASGFGTVYGYT
D gene: .; J gene: TRBJ1-1; V gene: TRBV5-1; CDR3 protein: ASSLDKTGTEAF
D gene: TRBD1; J gene: TRBJ1-1; V gene: TRBV6-5; CDR3 protein: ASSSPGQGGTEAF
D gene: .; J gene: TRBJ2-7; V gene: TRBV5-6; CDR3 protein: ASSLNLNYEQY
D gene: .; J gene: TRBJ2-1; V gene: TRBV7-9; CDR3 protein: ASSLSGGSYNEQF
D gene: TRBD1; J gene: TRBJ2-7; V gene: TRBV7-6; CDR3 protein: ASSRTGGAEQY